The text below deals with one T cell receptor beta chain. The antigen it recognizes is unknown. No base quality information exists; no much larger clone differs at one position. Libraries were made using 5' RACE. The instrument was an Illumina HiSeq 2500. The second PCR ran for roughly 7 to 12 cycles and used a J-beta primer mix along with a sample-barcoded 5' primer. A template-switch 5' adaptor carrying 12 random nucleotides introduced a unique molecular identifier onto each TCR beta cDNA molecule. Each sample yielded at least 3 million CDR3-containing paired-end reads. The Mint cDNA synthesis kit, primed by a TRBC-specific oligonucleotide, was used to synthesize first-strand cDNA from all RNA. Following uracil-DNA glycosylase treatment, all cDNA underwent a first 18-cycle PCR with the universal primers M1SS and BC2_uni_R. The original methods were these. For normalization, 1 million high-quality reads were randomly selected from each sample, with every read carrying a distinct molecular identifier. Instead of being binned into consensus sequences, reads with shared molecular identifiers were discarded. CDR3 identification, clonotype clustering and error correction used MiTCR with a Q25 quality threshold and the strictest error-elimination algorithm. Lower-bound total TCR beta diversity was estimated with a nonparametric unseen species model using Euler transformation. Using fastp at Q25 and MiXCR, TCRdb reprocessed the public reads and kept productive beta chains. A single entry per CDR3 protein holds the most common genes and DNA from its merged rows. TCRdb's processing, not the authors', yielded these V and J calls. The table for this sample lists roughly 790,000 distinct CDR3 sequences; roughly 47% of them were counted only once. Approximately 22% of the sample rests with the top ten.

These data belong to a study of blood T cells in healthy people across ages (dated by TCRdb to between 2014 and 2016). About the study as a whole: Template switching captured roughly one uniquely barcoded TCR beta cDNA molecule per two T cells in model experiments. To track age-related changes in TCR beta repertoire diversity, the study relied on deep sequencing normalized with unique cDNA molecular identifiers. The donors were split into four age groups: young (average 16 years), middle-aged (about 40), aged (roughly 60) and long-lived (roughly 86). To avoid experimental bias, donors of different ages were spread randomly across the sequencing lanes. For two donors (one aged 18 to 29 and one aged 80 or older), the study analyzed two additional independent replicas of 1 million unique cDNA reads from the same blood draw.

Broad study findings and their caveats: The percentage of naive T cells measured by flow cytometry correlated strongly with observed TCR beta diversity. The long-lived group showed more naive CD4+ T cells, fewer expanded clones and increased TCR diversity than the aged group, suggesting age selection. Estimates of total diversity from one million sequenced T cells were regarded as lower bounds and underestimates. Since profiling was done on bulk unsorted PBMCs, naive and antigen-experienced compartments could not be conclusively compared. Observed TCR beta diversity per million T cells fell roughly linearly with age, and a significant reduction was already apparent by age around 40. The CMV infection status of donors was not known, potentially confounding age-related changes in expanded clonotypes.

As encoded in the germline V gene, CDR1 is SNHLY while CDR2 is FYNNEI. Deletion took 5 bases off V and 4 bases off J, with a span of 8 bases between the germline ends. Spanning cysteine to phenylalanine, the CDR3 consists of 13 amino acids. The read is trimmed to its CDR3 DNA, 39 bases read in frame from base 1. The donors were about 40 Caucasian individuals from Russia, aged 6 to 90 years, who were systemically healthy. Each donor gave 8 to 10 milliliters of peripheral blood, drawn into EDTA-treated Vacutainer tubes. Ficoll-Paque density-gradient centrifugation was used to isolate PBMCs, with at least 7 million per sample. Trizol reagent was used to extract total RNA from PBMCs, with at least 6 micrograms per sample. For every donor, an aliquot of PBMCs went through flow cytometry to measure the percentages of naive CD45RAhigh/CD27high T cells.

The source material was blood. The TCR originated in a woman aged 55 to 70 in good health. Recombination joined TRBV2 with TRBJ2-2, with the D gene too uncertain to name. This receptor carries the CDR3 CASSYRSTGELFF. The sequenced DNA: TGTGCCAGCAGTTACAGAAGCACCGGGGAGCTGTTTTTT.